This is a list of T cell receptor beta chains from one sample in a study of blood T cells in healthy people across ages. Each CDR3 protein gets one entry after TCRdb re-called the 5' RACE reads with MiXCR. The sample records 1.5 million or so distinct CDR3 sequences, 42% being singletons. The sequencing sample was made of blood. The receptors come from a woman between 18 and 29 years old in good health. CDR3s include the opening cysteine and the closing phenylalanine or tryptophan. Fields, in order: V gene, J gene, clone size, CDR3 protein. Clone size is not always given. Where it is, it says once, few, many or a class for expanded clones.

V: TRBV3-1
J: TRBJ2-2
size: few
CDR3: CASREEHTGELFF

V: TRBV5-4
J: TRBJ2-4
size: .
CDR3: CASSLAEGKVAKNIQYF

V: TRBV20-1
J: TRBJ2-5
size: .
CDR3: CSAPELLGETQYF

V: TRBV25-1
J: TRBJ2-1
size: .
CDR3: CASSEGDRGSYNEQFF

V: TRBV29-1
J: TRBJ2-7
size: .
CDR3: CSAPTGANYNEQYF

V: TRBV15
J: TRBJ1-2
size: .
CDR3: CATSRGTGSYGYTF

V: TRBV25-1
J: TRBJ2-7
size: .
CDR3: CASSERQYYEQYF

V: TRBV6-5
J: TRBJ2-1
size: few
CDR3: CASSYSTQGAIEQFF

V: TRBV9
J: TRBJ2-7
size: few
CDR3: CASSPLDTPSYEQYF

V: TRBV12-3/TRBV12-4
J: TRBJ1-6
size: few
CDR3: CASTPGQGANSPLHF

V: TRBV6-1
J: TRBJ1-2
size: .
CDR3: CASRKWTVGGYTF

V: TRBV12-3/TRBV12-4
J: TRBJ2-5
size: few
CDR3: CASSLLGTGDQETQYF

V: TRBV20-1
J: TRBJ2-7
size: few
CDR3: CSAIREYEQYF

V: TRBV28
J: TRBJ1-6
size: .
CDR3: CASRVGGGNSPLHF

V: TRBV13
J: TRBJ2-5
size: .
CDR3: CASSLVGWETQYF

V: TRBV20-1
J: TRBJ2-1
size: few
CDR3: CSAREQGAIHNEQFF

V: TRBV6-1
J: TRBJ2-7
size: few
CDR3: CASTPGQNYEQYF

V: TRBV12-3/TRBV12-4
J: TRBJ2-1
size: .
CDR3: CASSLGGIGYEQFF

V: TRBV27
J: TRBJ2-3
size: few
CDR3: CASSTGTGADTQYF

V: TRBV27
J: TRBJ1-4
size: .
CDR3: CASSVQWTNEKLVF

V: TRBV10-3
J: TRBJ1-2
size: .
CDR3: CAVSEGYGYTF

V: TRBV10-3
J: TRBJ1-2
size: .
CDR3: CAISELVQAYGYTF

V: TRBV5-1
J: TRBJ2-1
size: once
CDR3: CASSSDRVNEQFF

V: TRBV29-1
J: TRBJ2-7
size: many
CDR3: CSVEGDREVYEQYF

V: TRBV27
J: TRBJ2-3
size: .
CDR3: CATAVGTDTQYF

V: TRBV7-3
J: TRBJ2-5
size: few
CDR3: CASSLTGWETQYF

V: TRBV18
J: TRBJ2-7
size: .
CDR3: CASSPRTRSSYEQYF

V: TRBV28
J: TRBJ2-3
size: .
CDR3: CASSLGRGLETDTQYF

V: TRBV9
J: TRBJ1-6
size: .
CDR3: CASSPRTGENNSPLHF

V: TRBV10-1
J: TRBJ2-5
size: .
CDR3: CASSTSGGLYNEQYF

V: TRBV5-1
J: TRBJ2-1
size: few
CDR3: CASSLEFGGHEQFF

V: TRBV7-2
J: TRBJ2-1
size: .
CDR3: CASSSTLGPGPRANEQFF

V: TRBV5-1
J: TRBJ2-4
size: .
CDR3: CASSFDGREQYF

V: TRBV6-6
J: TRBJ2-7
size: .
CDR3: CASSYVGHSYEQYF

V: TRBV2
J: TRBJ2-3
size: .
CDR3: CATPGSSGADTQYF

V: TRBV28
J: TRBJ1-6
size: .
CDR3: CASRARPPLHF

V: TRBV19
J: TRBJ2-1
size: .
CDR3: CASSMRGLGSYNEQFF

V: TRBV5-1
J: TRBJ2-3
size: .
CDR3: CASSLTRGDGITDTQYF

V: TRBV29-1
J: TRBJ2-3
size: .
CDR3: CSVTSGTLSGTQYF

V: TRBV11-2
J: TRBJ2-1
size: .
CDR3: CASSLGGSGRSLSYNEQFF

V: TRBV19
J: TRBJ1-5
size: .
CDR3: CASSNGGTQPQHF

V: TRBV20-1
J: TRBJ1-5
size: .
CDR3: CSASLGGNQPQHF

V: TRBV5-6
J: TRBJ2-1
size: .
CDR3: CASSQLAGEAYNEQFF

V: TRBV29-1
J: TRBJ1-1
size: .
CDR3: CSGQTTEAFF

V: TRBV6-2/TRBV6-3
J: .
size: few
CDR3: CASTGDPSYNEQYF

V: TRBV27
J: TRBJ2-1
size: .
CDR3: CASSLYSVGTPSEKTQFF

V: TRBV7-2
J: TRBJ2-1
size: .
CDR3: CASSPVNAGGAEQFF

V: TRBV29-1
J: TRBJ2-1
size: many
CDR3: CSGGAGTYNEQFF

V: TRBV29-1
J: TRBJ1-1
size: once
CDR3: CSVVQGGRRMNTEAFF

V: TRBV3-1
J: TRBJ2-1
size: few
CDR3: CASSQVSGRAFNEQFF

V: TRBV20-1
J: TRBJ2-5
size: once
CDR3: CSALGREETQYF

V: TRBV5-6
J: TRBJ2-7
size: few
CDR3: CASSLISWTGSSYEQYF

V: TRBV3-1
J: TRBJ1-2
size: .
CDR3: CASSLGTGGRGGYTF

V: TRBV18
J: TRBJ2-1
size: .
CDR3: CASSPYREETQFF

V: TRBV27
J: TRBJ2-7
size: once
CDR3: CASSSRGIISYEQYF

V: TRBV20-1
J: TRBJ2-3
size: few
CDR3: CSARGNSPPSQYF

V: TRBV5-1
J: TRBJ2-3
size: few
CDR3: CASSPPRLSTDTQYF

V: TRBV5-1
J: TRBJ2-7
size: few
CDR3: CASSLGFRVDYEQYF

V: TRBV9
J: TRBJ2-1
size: .
CDR3: CASSELGTVDNEQFF